Presented here are 10 T cell receptor beta chains from one specimen sequenced in a study of blood T cells in healthy people across ages. The second PCR ran about 6 to 12 cycles with a sample-barcoded 5' primer and J-beta primers. MiXCR, applied by TCRdb to the 5' RACE reads, yields one record per CDR3 protein. This sample has roughly 800,000 distinct CDR3 sequences, with 25% found just once. The same specimen was also included in a second study, on T cells of mothers and their children.

The sample comprised blood. The source of these receptors is a boy aged 5 to 17 in good health.

This rearrangement joins TRBV5-1 to TRBJ2-5; D is tentatively TRBD1 or TRBD2 (6 bases each). Germline assignment: CDR1 SGHRS and CDR2 YFSETQ. The CDR3 covers 16 residues. Trimming left V 5 bases short and J 1 base short, with 18 bases between. For the CDR3, the DNA is TGCGCCAGCAGTCCCCGGGGTTCGGGGGCCCAAGAGACCCAGTACTTC. It encodes CASSPRGSGAQETQYF.

This clonotype was observed many times. J is TRBJ1-2 and V is TRBV7-2, with 9 bases aligning to TRBD1. The CDR3 has 14 residues. V trimming: 5 bases; J trimming: 4 bases; junction bases outside the gene matches: 5. Looked up from germline, CDR1 is SGHTA and CDR2 is FQGNSA. CDR3 sequence: CASSRGQGGYGYTF. The CDR3 DNA reads as TGTGCCAGCAGCCGGGGACAGGGAGGCTATGGCTACACCTTC.

This clonotype was found a few times. The chain couples TRBV19 to TRBJ2-4, with D possibly TRBD1 on 6 matching bases. The germline gives CDR1 LNHDA, CDR2 SQIVND (reference sequence). The ends were cut back, 5 bases at V and 3 bases at J, with 17 bases in the middle. The CDR3 covers 16 residues. CDR3 coding DNA: TGTGCCAGTAGTGTCGCACAGGGCGTAGGCAAAAACATTCAGTACTTC. It yields the protein CASSVAQGVGKNIQYF.

Concerning this clonotype: It may be a read error: a sequence one base away is much more abundant. V usage is TRBV4-3 and J usage is TRBJ2-3; a possible D gene is TRBD2 (5 bases). In germline, CDR1 is LGHNA, CDR2 YSLEER. CDR3 length equals 17 residues. V lost 1 base and J 6 bases, leaving 20 bases between the germline ends. The CDR3 is CASSQVLPRVLVDTQYF. The CDR3 coding sequence is TGCGCCAGCAGCCAAGTCCTCCCGCGGGTCCTGGTGGATACGCAGTATTTT.

This clonotype was observed a few times. V and J are TRBV15 and TRBJ2-7, with D hard to call. Trimming cost V 0 bases and J 5 bases, with 17 bases left between them. The CDR3 contains 16 residues. The germline V gene has CDR1 LNHNV and CDR2 YYDKDF (reference sequence). The CDR3 sequence: CATSREGPLWRDEQYF. The CDR3 nucleotides are TGTGCCACCAGCAGAGAGGGCCCCCTCTGGCGTGACGAGCAGTACTTC.

The chain has TRBV2 and TRBJ2-5; 7 nucleotides line up with TRBD1. The DNA end favors TRBJ2-7, so the J call may be wrong. Germline CDR1 reads SNHLY; CDR2 reads FYNNEI. The CDR3 contains 14 residues. The CDR3 spells CASTDREKPYEQYF. The CDR3 DNA sequence: TGTGCCAGCACAGACAGGGAGAAACCCTACGAGCAGTACTTC.

In this sample, this clonotype turned up a few times. The chain employs TRBV7-2 and TRBJ2-3; D remains ambiguous. Germline assignment: CDR1 SGHTA and CDR2 FQGNSA. This CDR3 comprises 14 residues. The V gene lost 1 base and the J gene lost 2 bases, with 7 bases spanning the gap. The CDR3 spells CASSLVVHTDTQYF. CDR3 nucleotide sequence: TGTGCCAGCAGCTTAGTAGTCCACACAGATACGCAGTATTTT. The entire variable domain, with the rest obtained from reference TRBV7-2 and TRBJ2-3, is as follows: GAGVSQSPSNKVTEKGKDVELRCDPISGHTALYWYRQSLGQGLEFLIYFQGNSAPDKSGLPSDRFSAERTGGSVSTLTIQRTQQEDSAVYLCASSLVVHTDTQYFGPGTRLTVL.

This clonotype was counted once. This may be a read error, as it is one base from a much larger clone. CDR3 sequence (DNA): TGTGCCAGCGGCTACCGGGACAGGGATCTCGGAAACATTCAGTACTTC. Protein product: CASGYRDRDLGNIQYF. V gene TRBV7-9 combines with J gene TRBJ2-4; 9 bases line up with TRBD1. The CDR3 is 16 residues long. The trim removed 8 bases at V and 6 bases at J, leaving 14 bases unmatched. Germline CDR1 and CDR2: SEHNR and FQNEAQ (reference sequence). Supplemented by reference TRBV7-9 and TRBJ2-4, the full variable domain reads DTGVSQNPRHKITKRGQNVTFRCDPISEHNRLYWYRQTLGQGPEFLTYFQNEAQLEKSRLLSDRFSAERPKGSFSTLEIQRTEQGDSAMYLCASGYRDRDLGNIQYFGAGTRLSVL.

This clonotype was recorded a few times. The rearrangement joins TRBV6-6 to TRBJ1-5; D remains ambiguous. Germline CDR1 and CDR2: MNHNY and SVGAGI (reference sequence). The V and J ends lost 8 bases and 0 bases respectively, with 8 bases between them. There are 13 residues in the CDR3. CDR3 DNA: TGTGCCAGCCACACAACTAGCAATCAGCCCCAGCATTTT. The encoded protein is CASHTTSNQPQHF.

The chain carries TRBV6-5 and TRBJ1-6, with TRBD1 identical over 7 bases. Germline V CDR1 and CDR2: MNHEY, SVGAGI. The CDR3 length is 13 residues. V shed 7 bases, J shed 7 bases, and the junction held 4 bases outside the gene matches. This CDR3 reads CASTGQKNSPLHF. Written as DNA, the CDR3 is TGTGCCAGCACGGGACAGAAGAATTCACCCCTCCACTTT.